The clone carrying this TCR beta chain showed up just once. Its antigen remains unidentified. This entry is derived from a study of shared clonotypes between healthy human individuals. Study findings and constraints: Among the subsets, naive ones generally showed larger estimated richness than memory ones. The study drew on few donors, limiting represented genetic and exposure-history diversity.

For sorted subsets, roughly 200 ng DNA per replicate equaled around 30,000 T cell genomes. Measured with immunoSEQ multiplex PCR; TCRdb has only the in-frame clones, and not every one. The sample carries 2 million to 3 million clones, over 85% recorded once. CDR3 size: 12 residues. CDR1 is SNHLY and CDR2 is FYNNEI in the germline V gene. The V end was cut by 1 base, the J end by 5 bases, with 5 bases between. The sequence derives from a young man in good health. Some clones in this sample may be carry-over from other donors' samples. The sample was naive CD4+ T cells from PBMCs. Subset noted: CD45RA+ positively selected. This chain links TRBV2 with TRBJ2-5; D gene unclear. The DNA of the CDR3 is TGTGCCAGCAGTGAAGGTGTGGAGACCCAGTACTTC. This translates into CASSEGVETQYF.